The 30 T cell receptor beta chains reported below all come from one sample, sequenced in a study of identical twins. TCRdb re-called the 5' RACE reads with MiXCR, one entry per CDR3 protein. This table has approximately 350,000 distinct CDR3 sequences, roughly 12% appearing once. This sample was shared with a second study, whose subject was yellow fever vaccine responses in identical twins.

Sequences were obtained from CD8+ T cells sorted from blood. The receptors come from a woman aged 18-29 years in good health.

The chain uses TRBV7-9 and TRBJ2-7, with D unresolved. Trimming stripped 5 bases from V and 5 bases from J, with 13 bases between. Germline CDR1 reads SEHNR; CDR2 reads FQNEAQ (reference sequence). CDR3 length equals 13 residues. The CDR3 loop reads CASSPPSDHEQYV. CDR3 bases: TGTGCCAGCAGCCCCCCCTCGGACCACGAGCAGTACGTC.

J is TRBJ1-4 and V is TRBV12-3 or TRBV12-4; 8 bases match TRBD1. This CDR3 has 13 amino acids. J was trimmed by 8 bases and V by 3 bases; bases with no gene match: 2. CDR3 nucleotides: TGTGCCAGCAGTTTCAGGGGGCGGGAAAAACTGTTTTTT. Translating gives CASSFRGREKLFF.

At least ten counts were recorded for this clonotype. The J gene is TRBJ2-2, the V gene TRBV6-5; D is unclear. V lost 5 bases, J lost 2 bases, and 6 bases lay in between. This CDR3 has 13 residues. The germline CDR1 and CDR2 sequences are MNHEY and SVGAGI. The CDR3 DNA is TGTGCCAGCAGTACTATAAACACCGGGGAGCTGTTTTTT. Translated, it gives CASSTINTGELFF.

This clonotype showed up just a few times. The chain carries TRBV20-1 and TRBJ2-1, with 12 bases lining up with TRBD2. Germline V CDR1 and CDR2: DFQATT, SNEGSKA (reference sequence). Trimming at V came to 6 bases and at J to 4 bases, leaving 10 bases not matched to a gene. The CDR3 is made up of 16 amino acids. The CDR3 region has the DNA TGCAGTGCCCGTCGACTAGCGGGGGAGATATACAATGAGCAGTTCTTC. Translation gives CSARRLAGEIYNEQFF.

This clonotype was observed a handful of times. The junction differs from germline at one of its ends, possibly a read error. The chain combines TRBV12-3 or TRBV12-4 with TRBJ1-6, with unresolved D. CDR3 length: 14 residues. CDR3 in DNA: TGTGCCAGCAGTTTAGGGACGTATAATCCACCCCTCCACTTT. This sequence encodes CASSLGTYNPPLHF.

The chain is built from TRBV21-1 and TRBJ1-2; the D segment call TRBD1 is taken from the table without a DNA check. TRBV21-1 is marked as a pseudogene. The CDR3 has 15 residues. CDR3 coding DNA: TGTGCCAGCAGCAAGGGACCCCGGGCGGGCTATGGCTACACCTTC. Translated: CASSKGPRAGYGYTF.

This clonotype was seen repeatedly, ten times or more. This chain uses TRBV12-5 with TRBJ2-7; no definite D call. V lost 3 bases, J lost 0 bases, and 0 bases lay in between. Per the germline V gene, CDR1 is LGHNT and CDR2 is FRNRAP. The CDR3 has 11 residues. Here the CDR3 reads CASGFSYEQYF. The CDR3 region has the DNA TGTGCTAGTGGTTTCTCCTACGAGCAGTACTTC.

This clonotype was counted only a few times. V usage is TRBV15 and J usage is TRBJ1-6; 7 bases are shared with TRBD1. V shed 4 bases and J 9 bases; nucleotides not matched to a gene: 6. The CDR3 consists of 14 residues. CDR1 and CDR2 from the germline V gene are LNHNV and YYDKDF (reference sequence). In DNA form, the CDR3 reads TGTGCCACCAGCACAGACAGGGAGGGTTCACCCCTCCACTTT. Translating it yields CATSTDREGSPLHF.

The chain couples TRBV2 to TRBJ1-1; maybe TRBD1 (5 bases). Per the germline V gene, CDR1 is SNHLY and CDR2 is FYNNEI. Trimming cost V 6 bases and J 12 bases, with 11 bases left between them. CDR3 size: 10 residues. CDR3 loop: CASRGDWSFF. CDR3 in DNA: TGTGCCAGCAGGGGGGACTGGTCTTTCTTT.

The chain is built from TRBV29-1 and TRBJ1-1; D is perhaps TRBD1 (5 bases). V dropped 6 bases and J dropped 1 base, with 15 bases sitting between them. The germline CDR1 and CDR2 sequences are SQVTM and ANQGSEA. The CDR3 has 14 amino acids. The CDR3 region is CSVGNFGGNTEAFF. The CDR3 coding sequence is TGCAGCGTAGGCAATTTTGGGGGGAACACTGAAGCTTTCTTT.

The chain is built from TRBV6-1 and TRBJ2-1, with 7 nucleotides matching TRBD2. V shed 2 bases, J shed 7 bases, and the junction held 14 bases outside the gene matches. The germline V gene encodes CDR1 MNHNS and CDR2 SASEGT. The CDR3 covers 17 residues. The CDR3 loop reads CASSELLGGLGYNEQFF. As DNA, the CDR3 is TGTGCCAGCAGTGAATTATTGGGAGGGTTAGGTTATAATGAGCAGTTCTTC.

The rearrangement uses TRBV3-1 and TRBJ2-1; the D gene could be TRBD1 or TRBD2 (6 bases each). V was pared by 3 bases and J by 4 bases, with 16 bases between. From germline, CDR1 is LGHDT and CDR2 YNNKEL (reference sequence). The CDR3 extends over 16 amino acids. The CDR3 DNA reads as TGTGCCAGCAGCCACGGGCAGGGGAGGAATTACAATGAGCAGTTCTTC. Translated: CASSHGQGRNYNEQFF.

This clonotype showed up many times. The V call is TRBV29-1, the J call TRBJ2-7; D gene unclear. The CDR3 is 14 residues long. V lost 4 bases to trimming and J lost 0 bases, with 13 bases between them. The germline V gene has CDR1 SQVTM and CDR2 ANQGSEA. The CDR3 spells CSVVRQFPSYEQYV. The CDR3 coding sequence is TGCAGCGTTGTGAGGCAGTTTCCCTCCTACGAGCAGTACGTC.

There are a few counts of this clonotype. This sequence joins TRBV28 and TRBJ1-6, with TRBD1 matching 7 bases. The V gene's germline CDR1 is MDHEN and CDR2 SYDVKM. Trimming cost V 6 bases and J 5 bases; bases outside gene matches: 7. The CDR3 is made up of 15 amino acids. CDR3: CASRSGDSDNSPLHF. The CDR3 nucleotides read TGTGCCAGCAGGTCCGGGGACAGTGATAATTCACCCCTCCACTTT.

This clonotype was seen repeatedly, ten times or more. The chain carries TRBV7-9 and TRBJ2-3; unclear D gene. Trimming removed 3 bases at V and 5 bases at J, with 6 bases between. CDR3 size: 12 residues. Germline CDR1 and CDR2: SEHNR and FQNEAQ (reference sequence). CDR3 region: CASSFMGDTQYF. The CDR3 region has the DNA TGTGCCAGCAGCTTTATGGGAGATACGCAGTATTTT.

This clonotype has just a few counts. In DNA form, the CDR3 reads TGTGCCAGCAGTTTTAGCGGTCCCAGGGGTGAGCAGTTCTTC. It is translated as CASSFSGPRGEQFF. The chain carries TRBV7-9 and TRBJ2-1; D might be TRBD1 or TRBD2, each matching 6 bases. The V gene's germline CDR1 is SEHNR and CDR2 FQNEAQ (reference sequence). The germline V and J ends were trimmed by 6 bases and 9 bases, with 18 bases remaining between them. The CDR3 extends over 14 amino acids. The entire variable domain, with the rest obtained from reference TRBV7-9 and TRBJ2-1, is as follows: DTGVSQNPRHKITKRGQNVTFRCDPISEHNRLYWYRQTLGQGPEFLTYFQNEAQLEKSRLLSDRFSAERPKGSFSTLEIQRTEQGDSAMYLCASSFSGPRGEQFFGPGTRLTVL.

This clonotype has only a few counts. The chain couples TRBV7-9 to TRBJ2-5, with 12 bases identical to TRBD1. This CDR3 is 17 amino acids long. Trimming removed 3 bases from V and 4 bases from J; junction bases left unmatched: 9. The germline CDR1 and CDR2 sequences are SEHNR and FQNEAQ (reference sequence). The CDR3 is CASSFSPGQGAGETQYF. The CDR3 DNA reads as TGTGCCAGCAGCTTTTCACCGGGACAGGGGGCGGGAGAGACCCAGTACTTC.

This clonotype was counted only a few times. This sequence joins TRBV12-3 or TRBV12-4 and TRBJ2-1; TRBD2 is a possible D gene (6 bases). Trimming took 3 bases from V and 0 from J, leaving 12 bases between them. The CDR3 covers 16 residues. CDR3 region: CASSFNRGSSYNEQFF. In DNA, the CDR3 is TGTGCCAGCAGTTTTAACCGGGGGAGCTCCTACAATGAGCAGTTCTTC.

This clonotype was seen at least ten times. The chain uses TRBV28 and TRBJ2-1; 7 nucleotides align to TRBD1. The V and J ends lost 5 bases and 0 bases, in that order; junction bases with no gene match: 16. CDR3 size: 19 residues. Germline CDR1 MDHEN, CDR2 SYDVKM. CDR3 sequence reads: CASSPRDSFSSSSYNEQFF. In DNA, the CDR3 is TGTGCCAGCAGTCCTCGGGACAGCTTTTCCTCGAGCTCCTACAATGAGCAGTTCTTC.

Only a few counts were recorded for this clonotype. The chain recombines TRBV2 with TRBJ2-3, with 10 positions matching TRBD1. Germline V gene data show CDR1 as SNHLY and CDR2 as FYNNEI. Germline trimming cut 6 bases from V and 5 bases from J; bases unmatched to any gene: 11. The CDR3 length is 16 residues. The CDR3 protein is CASRTGTGVGQDTQYF. The CDR3 bases are TGTGCCAGCAGAACCGGGACAGGGGTTGGTCAAGATACGCAGTATTTT.

The rearrangement links TRBV5-5 to TRBJ1-1, with 10 bases aligning to TRBD1. The ends lost 4 bases at V and 1 base at J; junction bases unmatched: 4. The germline V gene has CDR1 SGHKS and CDR2 YYEKEE (reference sequence). This CDR3 has 15 amino acids. The CDR3 DNA follows: TGTGCCAGCAGCGGGGGGACAGGGGAGAACACTGAAGCTTTCTTT. Translated, it gives CASSGGTGENTEAFF.

This clonotype appeared a few times. The rearrangement uses TRBV9 and TRBJ2-7, with 7 bases identical to TRBD2. Losses at the gene ends were 3 bases for V and 5 bases for J; bases not matched to a gene: 5. The CDR3 is 13 amino acids. Germline V gene lookup returns CDR1 SGDLS and CDR2 YYNGEE. As DNA, the CDR3 is TGTGCCAGCAGCGCAGCCCGGGGGGACGAGCAGTACTTC. Its translation is CASSAARGDEQYF.

There are a few counts of this clonotype. V usage is TRBV5-1 and J usage is TRBJ2-7, with D tentatively TRBD1 (5 bases). Trimming took off 5 bases at V and 5 bases at J, with 11 bases between the two ends. Germline CDR1 and CDR2: SGHRS and YFSETQ. This CDR3 has 12 amino acids. Here the CDR3 reads CASRDKGNEQYF. Here the CDR3 DNA reads TGCGCCAGCAGGGACAAGGGGAACGAGCAGTACTTC.

This sequence joins TRBV5-4 and TRBJ1-1; D remains unclear. Germline V gene data show CDR1 as SGHNT and CDR2 as YYREEE (reference sequence). This CDR3 spans 13 amino acids. The V end lost 2 bases, the J end lost 4 bases, and 9 bases lay between the germline ends. For the CDR3, the DNA is TGTGCCAGCAGCTTATGGCGGGGCACTGAAGCTTTCTTT. Its translation is CASSLWRGTEAFF. Full variable domain (outside the CDR3, taken from reference TRBV5-4 and TRBJ1-1): ETGVTQSPTHLIKTRGQQVTLRCSSQSGHNTVSWYQQALGQGPQFIFQYYREEENGRGNFPPRFSGLQFPNYSSELNVNALELDDSALYLCASSLWRGTEAFFGQGTRLTVV.

The table lists this clonotype with a few counts. The chain combines TRBV5-1 with TRBJ2-5; 10 bases match TRBD2. V lost 2 bases and J lost 5; bases outside the gene matches: 12. The germline gives CDR1 SGHRS, CDR2 YFSETQ. The CDR3 is 17 residues long. DNA for the CDR3: TGCGCCAGCAGCTTAGGTGAAGCGGGGGGGTCCTGGGAGACCCAGTACTTC. This translates into CASSLGEAGGSWETQYF.

This clonotype has just a few counts. This chain links TRBV9 with TRBJ1-2; 8 bases fit TRBD1. With 6 bases clipped from V and 5 bases from J, the junction kept 3 bases outside the gene matches. The germline V gene encodes CDR1 SGDLS and CDR2 YYNGEE. The CDR3 has 12 residues. DNA of the CDR3: TGTGCCAGCAAGGACAGGGCGTATGGCTACACCTTC. Its translation: CASKDRAYGYTF. The whole variable domain, filled in from reference TRBV9 and TRBJ1-2, reads DSGVTQTPKHLITATGQRVTLRCSPRSGDLSVYWYQQSLDQGLQFLIQYYNGEERAKGNILERFSAQQFPDLHSELNLSSLELGDSALYFCASKDRAYGYTFGSGTRLTVV.

This clonotype has more than one count but fewer than ten. The CDR3 spells CASSTFTGPYEQYF. The CDR3 DNA is TGTGCCAGCAGTACATTTACAGGCCCCTACGAGCAGTACTTC. This sequence joins TRBV28 and TRBJ2-7; D is possibly TRBD1 (5 bases). Per the germline V gene, CDR1 is MDHEN and CDR2 is SYDVKM. V lost 5 bases to trimming and J lost 2 bases, with 13 bases between them. The CDR3 loop spans 14 amino acids. Combining the CDR3 with reference TRBV28 and TRBJ2-7 gives the whole variable domain DVKVTQSSRYLVKRTGEKVFLECVQDMDHENMFWYRQDPGLGLRLIYFSYDVKMKEKGDIPEGYSVSREKKERFSLILESASTNQTSMYLCASSTFTGPYEQYFGPGTRLTVT.

This sequence joins TRBV4-1 and TRBJ1-4, with no clear D. The CDR3 spans 15 residues. The V end lost 0 bases, the J end lost 0 bases, and 5 bases lay between the germline ends. CDR1 and CDR2 (germline): MGHRA, YSYEKL. The CDR3 is CASSQEGSTNEKLFF. DNA for the CDR3: TGCGCCAGCAGCCAAGAGGGATCAACTAATGAAAAACTGTTTTTT.

V gene TRBV28 combines with J gene TRBJ2-7; maybe TRBD2 (7 bases). Germline loops: CDR1 MDHEN, CDR2 SYDVKM. The CDR3 is 17 amino acids. V shed 5 bases and J shed 4 bases, with 24 bases lying between them. The CDR3 coding sequence is TGTGCCAGCAGTCTCTCGGGTGGGGGGGCCTCTGAATACGAGCAGTACGTC. Its protein is CASSLSGGGASEYEQYV.

The chain uses TRBV9 and TRBJ2-1, with a possible D match to TRBD2 (6 bases). Trimming pared 2 bases from V and 6 bases from J, leaving 12 bases between. The CDR3 runs 14 residues. CDR1 and CDR2 from the germline V gene are SGDLS and YYNGEE. The CDR3 DNA follows: TGTGCCAGCAGCGTGTGGGGGGACGGCAATGAGCAGTTCTTC. As protein: CASSVWGDGNEQFF.